This TCR beta chain was documented in a study of blood T cell repertoires in COVID-19. Whole-study context: Samples came from the United States, Italy and Spain, spanning acute and convalescent COVID-19. PBMCs, B-cell-depleted T cells, or T cells provided the cDNA or gDNA that made up the material.

In the authors' methods: The authors estimated nucleated cell counts from reference gene primer amplification. Repertoires were generated with immunoSEQ multiplex PCR, while TCRdb's copy carries only in-frame clones and drops some. The D gene and trimming were derived from the DNA, and the V and J assignments and clone size from that table. Here the sample spans about 270,000 clones, 75% to 90% being singletons. This receptor was obtained from a man in his fifties or sixties with acute or convalescent COVID-19. Sample: peripheral blood.

CDR3 bases: TGTGCCAGCCTCACGGGACAGTTTGAAGCTTTCTTT. Its translation is CASLTGQFEAFF. The chain couples TRBV6-5 to TRBJ1-1; the match to TRBD1 covers 7 bases. Germline V gene lookup returns CDR1 MNHEY and CDR2 SVGAGI. With V trimmed by 8 bases and J by 7 bases, 7 bases remained unmatched. The CDR3 contains 12 residues.